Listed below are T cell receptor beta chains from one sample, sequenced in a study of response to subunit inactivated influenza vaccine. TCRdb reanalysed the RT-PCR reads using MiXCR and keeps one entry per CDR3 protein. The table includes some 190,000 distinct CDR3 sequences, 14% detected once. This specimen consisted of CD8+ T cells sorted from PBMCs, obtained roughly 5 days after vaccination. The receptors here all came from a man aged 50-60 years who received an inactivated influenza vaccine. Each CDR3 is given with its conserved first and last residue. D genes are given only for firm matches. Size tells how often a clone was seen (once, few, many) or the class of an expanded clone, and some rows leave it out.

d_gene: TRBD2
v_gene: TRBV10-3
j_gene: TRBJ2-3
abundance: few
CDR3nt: TGTGCCATCAGTGAGTTGACGGGGGGGCCCACAGATACGCAGTATTTT
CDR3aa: CAISELTGGPTDTQYF

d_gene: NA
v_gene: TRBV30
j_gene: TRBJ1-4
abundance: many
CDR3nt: TGTGCCTGGAGTGATGGCCTGACTGAAAAACTGTTTTTT
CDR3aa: CAWSDGLTEKLFF

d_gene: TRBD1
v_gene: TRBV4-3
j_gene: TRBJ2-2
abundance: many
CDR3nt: TGCGCCAGCAGCCGTAGTCACCGGGACAGGTATACCGGGGAGCTGTTTTTT
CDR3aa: CASSRSHRDRYTGELFF

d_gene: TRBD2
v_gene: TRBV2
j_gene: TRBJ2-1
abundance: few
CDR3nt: TGTGCCAGCAGTGAAAGGGCTAGCGGGTACAATGAGCAGTTCTTC
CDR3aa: CASSERASGYNEQFF

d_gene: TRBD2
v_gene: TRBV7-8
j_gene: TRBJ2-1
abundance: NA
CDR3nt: TGTGCCAGCAGCTTTGGCGGGAGAGGCTACAATGAGCAGTTCTTC
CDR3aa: CASSFGGRGYNEQFF

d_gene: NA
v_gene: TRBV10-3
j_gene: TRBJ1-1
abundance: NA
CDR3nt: TGTGCCATCAGGCGTCACGAGACCGGGGGAGTCACTGAAGCTTTCTTT
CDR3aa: CAIRRHETGGVTEAFF

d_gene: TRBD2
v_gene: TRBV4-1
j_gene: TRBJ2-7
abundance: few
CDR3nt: TGCGCCAGCAGCCCGGGAGGACCCGGCTACGAGCAGTACTTC
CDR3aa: CASSPGGPGYEQYF

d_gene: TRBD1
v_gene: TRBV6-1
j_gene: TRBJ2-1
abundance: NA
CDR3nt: TGTGCCAGCAGTCTGGGACAGGGGATCGACAATGAGCAGTTCTTC
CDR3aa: CASSLGQGIDNEQFF

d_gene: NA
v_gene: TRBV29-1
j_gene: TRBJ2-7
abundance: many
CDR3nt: TGCAGCGTTGGGTTGACGAGCTCCTACGAGCAGTACTTC
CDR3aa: CSVGLTSSYEQYF

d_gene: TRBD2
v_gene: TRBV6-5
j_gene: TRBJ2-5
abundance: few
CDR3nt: TGTGCCAGCAGTTACTTTCTAGCGGGGGGTCTTACACGGGAGACCCAGTACTTC
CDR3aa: CASSYFLAGGLTRETQYF

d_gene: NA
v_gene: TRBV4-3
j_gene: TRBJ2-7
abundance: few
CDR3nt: TGCGCCAGCAGCCAAGATGTTGGACAGTCCTACGAGCAGTACTTC
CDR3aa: CASSQDVGQSYEQYF

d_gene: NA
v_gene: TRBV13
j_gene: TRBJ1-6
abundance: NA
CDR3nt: TGTGCCAGCAGCACCGGATTTAATTCACCCCTCCACTTT
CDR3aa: CASSTGFNSPLHF

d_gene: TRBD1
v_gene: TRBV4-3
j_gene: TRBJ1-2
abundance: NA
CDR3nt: TGCGCCAGCAGCCTCTTCGGGACAGGGAATGGCTACACCTTC
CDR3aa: CASSLFGTGNGYTF

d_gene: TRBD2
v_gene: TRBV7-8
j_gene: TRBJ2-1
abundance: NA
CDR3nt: TGTGCCAGCAGCTCGCCGACTAGCGGGGGGTACAATGAGCAGTTCTTC
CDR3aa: CASSSPTSGGYNEQFF

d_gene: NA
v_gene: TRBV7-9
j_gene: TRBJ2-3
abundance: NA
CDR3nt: TGTGCCAGCAGACCATGGGGCCTAGATACGCAGTATTTT
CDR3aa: CASRPWGLDTQYF

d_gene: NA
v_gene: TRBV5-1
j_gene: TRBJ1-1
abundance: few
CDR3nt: TGCGCCAGCAGCTATGGACAGACCACTGAAGCTTTCTTT
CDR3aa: CASSYGQTTEAFF

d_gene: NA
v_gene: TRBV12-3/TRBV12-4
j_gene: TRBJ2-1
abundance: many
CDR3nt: TGTGCCAGCAGCCTTGAGGAACAGGGAGAAAATGAGCAGTTCTTC
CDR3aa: CASSLEEQGENEQFF

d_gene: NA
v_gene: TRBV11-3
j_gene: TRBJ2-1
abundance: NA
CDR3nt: TGTGCCAGCAGCTTATCTGGGGACGCCTCCAATGAGCAGTTCTTC
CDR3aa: CASSLSGDASNEQFF

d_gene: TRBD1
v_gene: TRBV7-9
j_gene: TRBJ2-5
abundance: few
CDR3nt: TGTGCCAGCAGCTGGGGGACAGGGGAGACGTGGACCCAGTACTTC
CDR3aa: CASSWGTGETWTQYF

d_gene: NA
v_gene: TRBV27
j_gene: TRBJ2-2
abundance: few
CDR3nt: TGTGCCAGCAAAGAGACAGGCACCGGGGAGCTGTTTTTT
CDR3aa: CASKETGTGELFF

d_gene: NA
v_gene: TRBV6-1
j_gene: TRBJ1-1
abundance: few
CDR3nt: TGTGCCAGCAGGGAGGACAGCCAAATGAACACTGAAGCTTTCTTT
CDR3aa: CASREDSQMNTEAFF

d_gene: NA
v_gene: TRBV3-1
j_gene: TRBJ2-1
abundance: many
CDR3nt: TGTGCCAGCAGCCCACCGGGCCACTTAGGACTTAACAATGAGCAGTTCTTC
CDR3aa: CASSPPGHLGLNNEQFF

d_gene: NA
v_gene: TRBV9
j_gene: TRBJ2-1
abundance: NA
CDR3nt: TGTGCCAGCAGCGTAGGACAGGTCAGCTCCTACAATGAGCAGTTCTTC
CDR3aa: CASSVGQVSSYNEQFF

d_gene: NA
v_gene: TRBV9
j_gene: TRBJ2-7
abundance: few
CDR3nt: TGTGCCAGCAGCGTAGGGGGGGGCACCTACTACGAGCAGTACTTC
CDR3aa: CASSVGGGTYYEQYF

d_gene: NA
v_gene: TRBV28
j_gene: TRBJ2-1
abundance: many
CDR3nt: TGTGCCAGCAACTTCAGGTCGCCCTCCTACAATGAGCAGTTCTTC
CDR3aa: CASNFRSPSYNEQFF

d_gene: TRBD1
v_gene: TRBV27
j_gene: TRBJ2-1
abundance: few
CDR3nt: TGTGCCAGCAGTAGATGGACAGGGGGGAGGCTGGATGAGCAGTTCTTC
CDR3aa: CASSRWTGGRLDEQFF

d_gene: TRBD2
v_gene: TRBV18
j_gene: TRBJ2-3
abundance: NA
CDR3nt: TGTGCCAGCTCACCGACGGGACTAGCGAACACAGATACGCAGTATTTT
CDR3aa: CASSPTGLANTDTQYF

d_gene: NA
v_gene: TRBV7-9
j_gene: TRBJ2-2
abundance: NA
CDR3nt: TGTGCCAGCAGCTCCCACGGGGGAGACACCGGGGAGCTGTTTTTT
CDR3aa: CASSSHGGDTGELFF